The clone carrying this TCR beta chain was recorded at least ten times. Its antigen is currently unknown. The read ends 3 residues shy of where the CDR3 ends; the end is completed using the germline J gene. CDR3 length: 17 residues. Between the trimmed V and J ends, which lost 5 bases and 0 bases, there was a span of 18 bases. Both groups were predominantly of Caucasian heritage. Produced via immunoSEQ multiplex PCR; TCRdb's table is partial and in-frame only. The repertoire consists of fewer than 65,000 clones, none detected only once. The sample originates from a study of T cell clonality in common variable immunodeficiency. Study-wide findings and caveats: CVID subjects showed higher TCRbeta clonality than healthy controls. Authors noted CVID clonality's cause needs subpopulation repertoire sequencing. Patient heterogeneity in the CVID cohort limited correlations between repertoire features and clinical complications.

The sample consisted of peripheral blood mononuclear cells. The gene calls are TRBV12-3 or TRBV12-4 and TRBJ2-3; D is undetermined. The clonotype comes from a person aged 18 to 69 in good health. The covered CDR3 bases are TGTGCCAGCAGTCTAATAACCCTTAGATCTAGCACAGATACG. Encoded protein: CASSLITLRSSTDT. The complete CDR3 protein is CASSLITLRSSTDTQYF.